This record looks at one T cell receptor (beta chain) sequence and its context. Its antigen is not known. CDR3 length equals 17 residues. The V gene's germline CDR1 is DFQATT and CDR2 SNEGSKA (reference sequence). Trimming shortened V by 6 bases and J by 5 bases, and 27 bases separated the two germline ends. The sample originates from a study of blood T cells in healthy people across ages. Alongside a J-beta primer mix, a sample-barcoded 5' primer served in a second PCR lasting roughly 7 to 12 cycles. Every single cDNA molecule received a tag from a template-switch adaptor with 12 random nucleotides. Each CDR3 protein is one row after TCRdb ran MiXCR on the 5' RACE reads. The sample consists of roughly 2 million distinct CDR3 sequences, roughly 50% of them appearing once. Study-level points and caveats: Strong correlation existed between TCR beta diversity and naive T cell percentage. More naive CD4+ cells and higher diversity were found in long-lived than in aged donors.

The chain employs TRBV20-1 and TRBJ2-3; D may be TRBD1 or TRBD2 (5 bases each). The receptor's source is a woman aged 35 to 49 in good health. The source material was blood. The CDR3 protein is CSAILPNRGVKVDTQYF. The CDR3 bases are TGCAGTGCCATCCTCCCAAACCGAGGGGTAAAAGTAGATACGCAGTATTTT.